These 25 T cell receptor beta chains came from one sample sequenced in a study of shared clonotypes between healthy human individuals. CD45RO-negative, CCR7-selected cells formed the naive CD8 fraction, which excluded terminally differentiated effector memory CD45RA+ cells. Measured with immunoSEQ multiplex PCR; TCRdb has only the in-frame clones, and not every one. The table lists some 2 million clones, around 96% of them singletons. The sample taken for sequencing was naive CD8+ T cells sorted from blood. The receptor source for this set is a man aged 18 to 35 in good health.

This clone was found once. Other DNA sequences in this sample translate to the same CDR3. J is TRBJ2-7 and V is TRBV11-2; D perhaps matches TRBD2 (5 bases). With 1 base removed from V and 4 bases from J, the gap between germline ends came to 11 bases. The germline V gene has CDR1 SGHAT and CDR2 FQNNGV. The length of the CDR3 is 14 residues. The DNA of the CDR3 is TGTGCCAGCAGCTTAGGTCGGGAAGGTTACGAGCAGTACTTC. Protein sequence: CASSLGREGYEQYF.

The V gene is TRBV18, the J gene TRBJ2-1, with 14 positions matching TRBD2. Germline loops: CDR1 KGHSH, CDR2 LQKENI. This CDR3 has 18 amino acids. V lost 3 bases to trimming and J lost 2 bases; unmatched junction nucleotides: 6. CDR3 residues: CASSPGLAGAITYNEQFF. The CDR3 DNA follows: TGTGCCAGCTCACCGGGACTAGCGGGGGCCATAACCTACAATGAGCAGTTCTTC.

The V gene is TRBV4-3, the J gene TRBJ2-1; 10 bases are shared with TRBD2. V lost 2 bases and J lost 0; bases outside the gene matches: 7. Germline V gives CDR1 LGHNA, CDR2 YSLEER. The CDR3 contains 18 residues. As DNA, the CDR3 is TGCGCCAGCAGCCAAAGACTAGCGGGCCCGCCCTCCTACAATGAGCAGTTCTTC. It yields the protein CASSQRLAGPPSYNEQFF.

V usage is TRBV27 and J usage is TRBJ1-2; the match to TRBD1 covers 7 bases. Germline V gives CDR1 MNHEY, CDR2 SMNVEV (reference sequence). J was trimmed by 8 bases and V by 2 bases; bases with no gene match: 20. CDR3 length equals 18 residues. This CDR3 is CASSLLGVTTTGAEGYTF. The CDR3 DNA is TGTGCCAGCAGTTTACTGGGAGTTACGACTACAGGGGCGGAAGGCTACACCTTC.

This sequence joins TRBV30 and TRBJ2-1; D remains unclear. V was shortened by 7 bases and J by 8 bases, with 12 bases between the two germline ends. The CDR3 covers 11 residues. Germline assignment: CDR1 GTSNPN and CDR2 SVGIG (reference sequence). The CDR3 protein is CASFSLDEQFF. The CDR3 DNA reads as TGTGCCTCATTCTCCCTAGATGAGCAGTTCTTC.

The chain links TRBV4-3 to TRBJ2-5, with D possibly called TRBD1 or TRBD2 (5 bases each). CDR1 is LGHNA, CDR2 YSLEER, per germline. V lost 0 bases to trimming and J lost 5 bases, with 22 bases between them. This CDR3 has 18 amino acids. The CDR3 loop is CASSQDATALGTVETQYF. The CDR3 bases are TGCGCCAGCAGCCAAGATGCGACGGCTTTGGGGACGGTGGAGACCCAGTACTTC.

The V gene is TRBV6-6, the J gene TRBJ2-7; D is unclear. The CDR3 is made up of 15 amino acids. The germline V gene has CDR1 MNHNY and CDR2 SVGAGI (reference sequence). Trimming pared 2 bases from V and 5 bases from J, leaving 16 bases between. The CDR3 coding sequence is TGTGCCAGCAGTTACCTTGGAATCCAAGGTAACGAGCAGTACTTC. Translation: CASSYLGIQGNEQYF.

V is TRBV5-5 and J is TRBJ1-2, with unresolved D. The CDR3 has 14 amino acids. Trimming shortened V by 3 bases and J by 3 bases, and 12 bases separated the two germline ends. Germline V gene data show CDR1 as SGHKS and CDR2 as YYEKEE (reference sequence). The CDR3 nucleotides read TGTGCCAGCAGCTCGGGGATATCGGACTATGGCTACACCTTC. This encodes CASSSGISDYGYTF. The full variable domain, rest sourced from reference TRBV5-5 and TRBJ1-2, is DAGVTQSPTHLIKTRGQQVTLRCSPISGHKSVSWYQQVLGQGPQFIFQYYEKEERGRGNFPDRFSARQFPNYSSELNVNALLLGDSALYLCASSSGISDYGYTFGSGTRLTVV.

The rearrangement joins TRBV27 to TRBJ2-7; TRBD1 agrees at 7 bases. V shed 3 bases, J shed 6 bases, and the junction held 5 bases outside the gene matches. Germline values: CDR1 MNHEY, CDR2 SMNVEV (reference sequence). The CDR3 totals 13 residues. The chain's CDR3 is CASSFDRVGEQYF. In nucleotides, the CDR3 is TGTGCCAGCAGTTTCGACAGGGTAGGCGAGCAGTACTTC.

The chain combines TRBV2 with TRBJ1-4; 9 bases align to TRBD1. V lost 2 bases to trimming and J lost 6 bases; unmatched junction nucleotides: 4. Germline V gene sequence: CDR1 SNHLY, CDR2 FYNNEI. The CDR3 contains 15 residues. CDR3 sequence: CASSESWDRDEKLFF. CDR3 in DNA: TGTGCCAGCAGTGAATCATGGGACAGGGATGAAAAACTGTTTTTT.

The chain has TRBV4-3 and TRBJ2-5; possibly TRBD2 for D (5 bases). Per the germline V gene, CDR1 is LGHNA and CDR2 is YSLEER. Trimming cost V 4 bases and J 5 bases, with 14 bases left between them. CDR3 length: 14 residues. The CDR3 region is CASSPFPGGETQYF. CDR3 nucleotides: TGCGCCAGCAGCCCGTTCCCCGGAGGTGAGACCCAGTACTTC.

The chain uses TRBV27 and TRBJ2-7; perhaps TRBD1 as D (8 bases). CDR3 length: 16 amino acids. Germline CDR1 is MNHEY and CDR2 is SMNVEV (reference sequence). V lost 3 bases, J lost 0 bases, and 15 bases lay in between. CDR3 sequence (DNA): TGTGCCAGCAGTTTCGGAGCGGGACAGGACTCCTACGAGCAGTACTTC. This encodes CASSFGAGQDSYEQYF.

The V and J genes are TRBV28 and TRBJ1-1; D not resolved. The V end lost 2 bases, the J end lost 1 base, and 5 bases lay between the germline ends. Germline assignment: CDR1 MDHEN and CDR2 SYDVKM. CDR3 length: 13 amino acids. The CDR3 sequence is CASSLPTNTEAFF. CDR3 bases: TGTGCCAGCAGTTTACCGACGAACACTGAAGCTTTCTTT.

This chain connects TRBV29-1 to TRBJ2-1; 13 bases map to TRBD2. Germline values: CDR1 SQVTM, CDR2 ANQGSEA. This CDR3 is built from 23 residues. The CDR3 region has the DNA TGCAGAAGTGGTCGTTTCGACAGTGGGACTAGCGGGATACCCTTGAGCTCCTACAATGAGCAGTTCTTC. Translated, it gives CRSGRFDSGTSGIPLSSYNEQFF.

The chain uses TRBV19 and TRBJ2-1; 10 bases align to TRBD2. The J segment lost 4 bases and the V segment lost 5 bases, leaving 5 bases of the junction unmatched. The CDR3 contains 15 residues. CDR1 and CDR2 (germline): LNHDA, SQIVND (reference sequence). In nucleotides, the CDR3 is TGTGCCAGTAGTCCTACTAGCGGGGCGTACAATGAGCAGTTCTTC. This translates into CASSPTSGAYNEQFF.

This CDR3 is CASSHILNEQFF. DNA for the CDR3: TGTGCCAGCAGTCATATCCTGAATGAGCAGTTCTTC. The gene calls are TRBV7-9 and TRBJ2-1; D gene unclear. CDR3 length equals 12 residues. V was shortened by 6 bases and J by 7 bases, with 10 bases between the two germline ends. Germline CDR1 reads SEHNR; CDR2 reads FQNEAQ (reference sequence).

The rearrangement links TRBV5-1 to TRBJ2-7; 10 bases are a match to TRBD2. This CDR3 contains 14 residues. CDR1 and CDR2 (germline): SGHRS, YFSETQ. V shed 2 bases, J shed 5 bases, and the junction held 4 bases outside the gene matches. The CDR3 DNA is TGCGCCAGCAGCTTAGGTAGCGGGAGGAACGAGCAGTACTTC. Translation gives CASSLGSGRNEQYF. Filled out from reference TRBV5-1 and TRBJ2-7, the complete variable domain reads KAGVTQTPRYLIKTRGQQVTLSCSPISGHRSVSWYQQTPGQGLQFLFEYFSETQRNKGNFPGRFSGRQFSNSRSEMNVSTLELGDSALYLCASSLGSGRNEQYFGPGTRLTVT.

This clone appeared once. This specimen includes other DNA sequences encoding the same CDR3. V is TRBV6-6 and J is TRBJ2-7; D is undetermined. The CDR3 has 13 amino acids. The V end was cut by 0 bases, the J end by 3 bases, with 6 bases between. Germline values: CDR1 MNHNY, CDR2 SVGAGI (reference sequence). For the CDR3, the DNA is TGTGCCAGCAGTTACTCGGAAGGCTACGAGCAGTACTTC. Translating gives CASSYSEGYEQYF.

To note about this clone: The identical CDR3 is also encoded by other nucleotide sequences in the sample. The chain uses TRBV2 and TRBJ2-7, with 8 bases matching TRBD2. The CDR3 has 15 amino acids. Unmatched junction bases numbered 3, after V lost 0 bases and J lost 2 bases. Germline-derived CDR1 and CDR2 are SNHLY and FYNNEI. The DNA of the CDR3 is TGTGCCAGCAGTGAAGCGCTAGCGGGCGCCTACGAGCAGTACTTC. It specifies CASSEALAGAYEQYF. The full variable domain, in which reference TRBV2 and TRBJ2-7 provide the parts outside the CDR3, is EPEVTQTPSHQVTQMGQEVILRCVPISNHLYFYWYRQILGQKVEFLVSFYNNEISEKSEIFDDQFSVERPDGSNFTLKIRSTKLEDSAMYFCASSEALAGAYEQYFGPGTRLTVT.

The V and J genes are TRBV2 and TRBJ1-5; D is unresolved. V dropped 0 bases and J dropped 2 bases, with 11 bases sitting between them. From germline, CDR1 is SNHLY and CDR2 FYNNEI. The CDR3 loop spans 16 amino acids. The CDR3 spells CASSEAPVWGNQPQHF. The CDR3 DNA is TGTGCCAGCAGTGAAGCCCCGGTCTGGGGCAATCAGCCCCAGCATTTT.

The gene calls are TRBV5-8 and TRBJ1-6; D not resolved. The CDR3 totals 17 residues. Germline CDR1 SGHTS, CDR2 YDEGEE. The V end was cut by 4 bases, the J end by 3 bases, with 17 bases between. The CDR3 sequence is CASSPPDNVFYNSPLHF. The CDR3 nucleotides read TGTGCCAGCAGCCCCCCCGACAACGTCTTCTATAATTCACCCCTCCACTTT.

The chain employs TRBV4-3 and TRBJ2-7, with D perhaps matching TRBD1 or TRBD2 (5 bases each). CDR3 length: 16 amino acids. Between the trimmed V and J ends, which lost 1 base and 2 bases, there was a span of 15 bases. From germline, CDR1 is LGHNA and CDR2 YSLEER. CDR3 region: CASSQATAGTTYEQYF. The CDR3 DNA follows: TGCGCCAGCAGCCAAGCGACGGCAGGGACGACCTACGAGCAGTACTTC.

A single count supports this clone. The J gene is TRBJ2-1, the V gene TRBV29-1, with 10 bases identical to TRBD2. Germline CDR1 SQVTM, CDR2 ANQGSEA. V gave up 4 bases and J gave up 7 bases; unmatched junction bases: 13. The CDR3 loop spans 16 amino acids. The CDR3 here is CSVADRASGSPNEQFF. Here the CDR3 DNA reads TGCAGCGTTGCCGACAGGGCTAGCGGGAGCCCGAATGAGCAGTTCTTC.

The CDR3 spells CASSSTWGPNEKLFF. CDR3 nucleotides: TGTGCCAGCAGTTCCACGTGGGGCCCAAATGAAAAACTGTTTTTT. V usage is TRBV5-4 and J usage is TRBJ1-4; weak D call: TRBD1 (5 bases). The CDR3 has 15 amino acids. With 5 bases removed from V and 5 bases from J, the gap between germline ends came to 16 bases. Germline CDR1 is SGHNT and CDR2 is YYREEE (reference sequence).

This clone was seen a single time. The V gene is TRBV7-9, the J gene TRBJ1-3, with a possible D match to TRBD1 (6 bases). CDR1 and CDR2 from the germline V gene are SEHNR and FQNEAQ (reference sequence). The CDR3 runs 15 residues. Trimming took off 5 bases at V and 4 bases at J, with 15 bases between the two ends. CDR3 nucleotides: TGTGCCAGCAGCCTCCCCCGGGGGCTAGGAAACACCATATATTTT. This sequence encodes CASSLPRGLGNTIYF. The full variable domain, its missing parts supplied by reference TRBV7-9 and TRBJ1-3, is DTGVSQNPRHKITKRGQNVTFRCDPISEHNRLYWYRQTLGQGPEFLTYFQNEAQLEKSRLLSDRFSAERPKGSFSTLEIQRTEQGDSAMYLCASSLPRGLGNTIYFGEGSWLTVV.